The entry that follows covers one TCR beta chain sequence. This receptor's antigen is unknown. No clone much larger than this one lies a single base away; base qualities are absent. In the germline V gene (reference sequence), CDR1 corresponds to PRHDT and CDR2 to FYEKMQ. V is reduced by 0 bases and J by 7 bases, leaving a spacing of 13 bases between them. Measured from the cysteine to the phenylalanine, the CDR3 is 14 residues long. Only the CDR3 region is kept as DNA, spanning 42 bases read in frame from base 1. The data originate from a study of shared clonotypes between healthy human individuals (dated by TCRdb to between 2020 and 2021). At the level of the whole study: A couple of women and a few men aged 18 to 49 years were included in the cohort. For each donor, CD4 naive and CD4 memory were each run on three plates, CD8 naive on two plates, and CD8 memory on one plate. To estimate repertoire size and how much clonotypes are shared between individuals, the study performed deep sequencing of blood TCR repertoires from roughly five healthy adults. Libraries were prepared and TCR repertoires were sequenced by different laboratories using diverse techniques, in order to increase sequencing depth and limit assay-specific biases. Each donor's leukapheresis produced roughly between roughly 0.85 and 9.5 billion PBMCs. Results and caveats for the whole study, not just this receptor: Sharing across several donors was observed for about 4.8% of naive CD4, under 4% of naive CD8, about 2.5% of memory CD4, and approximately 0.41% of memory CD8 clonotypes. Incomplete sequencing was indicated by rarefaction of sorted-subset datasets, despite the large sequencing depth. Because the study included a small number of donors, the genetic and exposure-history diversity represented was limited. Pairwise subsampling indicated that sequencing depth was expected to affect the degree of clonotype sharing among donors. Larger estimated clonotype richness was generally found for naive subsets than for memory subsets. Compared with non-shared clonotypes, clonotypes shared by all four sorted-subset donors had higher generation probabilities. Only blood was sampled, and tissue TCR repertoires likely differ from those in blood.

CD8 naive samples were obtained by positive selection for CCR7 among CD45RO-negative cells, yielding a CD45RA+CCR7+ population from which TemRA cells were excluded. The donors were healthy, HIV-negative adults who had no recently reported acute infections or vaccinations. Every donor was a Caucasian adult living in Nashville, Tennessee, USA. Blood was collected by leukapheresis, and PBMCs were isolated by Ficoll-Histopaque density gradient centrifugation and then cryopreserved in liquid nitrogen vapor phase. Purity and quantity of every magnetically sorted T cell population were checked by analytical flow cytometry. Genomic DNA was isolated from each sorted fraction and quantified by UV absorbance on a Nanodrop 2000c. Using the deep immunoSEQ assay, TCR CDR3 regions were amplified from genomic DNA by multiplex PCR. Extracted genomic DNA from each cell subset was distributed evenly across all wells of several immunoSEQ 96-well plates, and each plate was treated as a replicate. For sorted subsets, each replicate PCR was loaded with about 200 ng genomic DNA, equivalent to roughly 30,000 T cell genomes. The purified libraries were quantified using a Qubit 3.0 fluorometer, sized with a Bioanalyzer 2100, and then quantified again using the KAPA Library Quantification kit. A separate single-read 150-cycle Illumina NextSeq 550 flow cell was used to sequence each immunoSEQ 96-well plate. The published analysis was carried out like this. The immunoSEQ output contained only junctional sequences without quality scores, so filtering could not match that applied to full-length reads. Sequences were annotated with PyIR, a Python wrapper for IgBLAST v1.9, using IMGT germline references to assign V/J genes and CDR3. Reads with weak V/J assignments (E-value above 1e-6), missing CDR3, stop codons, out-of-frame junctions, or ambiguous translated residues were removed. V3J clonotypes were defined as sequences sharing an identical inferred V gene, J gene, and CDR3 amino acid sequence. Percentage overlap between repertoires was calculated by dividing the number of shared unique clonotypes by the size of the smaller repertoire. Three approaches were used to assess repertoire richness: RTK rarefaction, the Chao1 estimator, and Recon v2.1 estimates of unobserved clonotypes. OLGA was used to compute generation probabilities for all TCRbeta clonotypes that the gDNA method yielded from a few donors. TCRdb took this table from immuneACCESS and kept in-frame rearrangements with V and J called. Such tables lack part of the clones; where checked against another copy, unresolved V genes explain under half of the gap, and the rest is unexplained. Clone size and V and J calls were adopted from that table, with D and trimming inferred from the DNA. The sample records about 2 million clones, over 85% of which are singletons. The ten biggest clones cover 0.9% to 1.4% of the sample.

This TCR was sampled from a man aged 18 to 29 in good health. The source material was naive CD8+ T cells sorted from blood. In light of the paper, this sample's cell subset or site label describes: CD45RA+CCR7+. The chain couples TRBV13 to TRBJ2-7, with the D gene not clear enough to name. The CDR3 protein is CASSLGTGDGEQYF. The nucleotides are TGTGCCAGCAGCTTAGGGACTGGAGACGGGGAGCAGTACTTC.